A selection of T cell receptor beta chains follows, all from one sample in a study of cytomegalovirus exposure and HLA in healthy donors. Repertoires were generated with immunoSEQ multiplex PCR, while TCRdb's copy carries only in-frame clones and drops some. The repertoire includes roughly 78,000 clones, 66% of them detected once, and less than 25% sits in the top ten. Sequenced: PBMCs. These receptor sequences come from a man between 40 and 49 years old in good health and CMV-seropositive. CDR3s include the opening cysteine and the closing phenylalanine or tryptophan. The D gene is left open where the match is weak. Size values are once, few and many counts, or a class for expanded clones, and some rows have none.

j_call,clone_size,v_call,d_call,cdr3_nt,cdr3_aa
TRBJ2-3,NA,TRBV27,TRBD2,TGTGCCAGCAGCCGGACGTGGGGGGGACGGGGGGATACGCAGTATTTT,CASSRTWGGRGDTQYF
TRBJ1-1,NA,TRBV5-4,NA,TGTGCCAGCACTAAACGGGGGGGTTCTACTGAAGCTTTCTTT,CASTKRGGSTEAFF
TRBJ2-2,NA,TRBV5-1,TRBD1,TGCGCCAGCAGCCCAAGGACAGGGGGCACCGGGGAGCTGTTTTTT,CASSPRTGGTGELFF
TRBJ1-5,NA,TRBV7-2,NA,TGTGCCAGCAGCTTAGTCGATCAGATCAATCAGCCCCAGCATTTT,CASSLVDQINQPQHF
TRBJ1-5,NA,TRBV6-1,TRBD1,TGTGCCAGCAGTGAAAAGGGACAGGGGGCAAGAAGCAATCAGCCCCAGCATTTT,CASSEKGQGARSNQPQHF
TRBJ2-3,once,TRBV7-3,NA,TGTGCCAGCAGCGTGGAGGCCCTGCGGAACACAGATACGCAGTATTTT,CASSVEALRNTDTQYF
TRBJ2-7,NA,TRBV4-1,NA,TGCGCCAGCAGCCCCCACCGGCCTAGTTCCTTAGAGCAGTACTTC,CASSPHRPSSLEQYF
TRBJ2-3,once,TRBV10-2,NA,TGCGCCAGCAGAACGTTTGGGGGGACTAGCACAGATACGCAGTATTTT,CASRTFGGTSTDTQYF
TRBJ1-5,NA,TRBV18,TRBD1,TGTGCCAGCTCACCGCAGGGGGGCAATCAGCCCCAGCATTTT,CASSPQGGNQPQHF
TRBJ2-4,NA,TRBV6-6,NA,TGTGCCAGCAGTTACTCGGGCAGGGCGGACATTCAGTACTTC,CASSYSGRADIQYF
TRBJ2-2,NA,TRBV19,NA,TGTGGAAACACGCTCGCGAACACCGGGGAGCTGTTTTTT,CGNTLANTGELFF
TRBJ2-7,NA,TRBV5-1,NA,TGCGCCAGCAGCTTGATCGGCTCCTACGAGCAGTACTTC,CASSLIGSYEQYF
TRBJ2-3,NA,TRBV11-3,NA,TGTGCCAGCAGCTTAGACGGGACATCCACAGATACGCAGTATTTT,CASSLDGTSTDTQYF
TRBJ1-2,NA,TRBV20-1,TRBD1,TGCAGTGCTAGGGTGGACAGGAGTTTTTTCTTC,CSARVDRSFFF
TRBJ1-4,NA,TRBV5-4,TRBD1,TGTGCCAGCAGCTTCGCAGGGGGAGTGAATGAAAAACTGTTTTTT,CASSFAGGVNEKLFF
TRBJ2-1,NA,TRBV10-3,TRBD1,TGTGCCATCAACCCGACAGGGGGCGAAGACAATGAGCAGTTCTTC,CAINPTGGEDNEQFF
TRBJ2-1,NA,TRBV5-1,NA,TGCGCCAGCACGGTAAGAGGGGGCTCCTACAATGAGCAGTTCTTC,CASTVRGGSYNEQFF
TRBJ2-3,NA,TRBV5-1,NA,TGCGCCAGCAGCTTTGAGGGAAGGTCCACAGATACGCAGTATTTT,CASSFEGRSTDTQYF
TRBJ1-5,many,TRBV5-5,TRBD1,TGTGCCAGCAGCCGCACCCCGGGACAGGATGATCAGCCCCAGCATTTT,CASSRTPGQDDQPQHF
TRBJ2-3,NA,TRBV6-4,TRBD1,TGTGCCAGCAGTGACTCGACAGGGGCAGATACGCAGTATTTT,CASSDSTGADTQYF
TRBJ2-7,NA,TRBV7-2,TRBD1,TGTGCCAGCAGCTTAGACACAGGGGTCTACGAGCAGTACTTC,CASSLDTGVYEQYF
TRBJ1-1,NA,TRBV2,TRBD1,TGTGCCGAATCAGGACAGGGCCGACGGTTCTTT,CAESGQGRRFF
TRBJ1-1,NA,TRBV5-4,NA,TGTGCCAGCAGAAGGGAATCGTCCGGGGTGAACACTGAAGCTTTCTTT,CASRRESSGVNTEAFF
TRBJ2-3,NA,TRBV6-5,NA,TGTGCCAGCAGGGGCAGGAACGGAAATACGCAGTATTTT,CASRGRNGNTQYF
TRBJ1-4,NA,TRBV5-1,TRBD1,TGCGCCAGCAGCCTGGTAGGGGGCGAAGGTGAAAAACTGTTTTTT,CASSLVGGEGEKLFF
TRBJ2-6,NA,TRBV4-1,TRBD1,TGCGCCAGCAGCCCGAGGGACAGCCTTTCTGGGGCCAACGTCCTGACTTTC,CASSPRDSLSGANVLTF
TRBJ2-7,once,TRBV5-6,NA,TGTGCCAGCAGCTTACAGGCAAACGAGCAGTACTTC,CASSLQANEQYF
TRBJ2-5,NA,TRBV2,TRBD2,TGTGCCAGCAGTGAAGCCTTCGAGCGGGGGGGCCAAGAGACCCAGTACTTC,CASSEAFERGGQETQYF
TRBJ2-3,few,TRBV12-5,NA,TGTGCTAGTGGTTTGGGAGGGGGGGCAGATACGCAGTATTTT,CASGLGGGADTQYF
TRBJ2-1,NA,TRBV6-4,TRBD1,TGTGCCAGCAGTCAAACTACAGGGGCGTACAATGAGCAGTTCTTC,CASSQTTGAYNEQFF
TRBJ2-5,NA,TRBV5-1,NA,TGCGCCAGCTACCTTACAGGGAACCAAGAGACCCAGTACTTC,CASYLTGNQETQYF
TRBJ2-7,few,TRBV4-1,TRBD2,TGCGCCAGCAGCCAAGGACTAGCGGGTACCTACGAGCAGTACTTC,CASSQGLAGTYEQYF
TRBJ1-6,NA,TRBV6-6,TRBD1,TGTGCCAGCAGTACCACGACAGGGAGTGCACCCCTCCACTTT,CASSTTTGSAPLHF
TRBJ2-3,few,TRBV6-4,NA,TGTGCCAGCAGTGAGGGCAGGGGTACGACAGATACGCAGTATTTT,CASSEGRGTTDTQYF
TRBJ2-7,NA,TRBV5-5,TRBD1,TGTGCCAGCAGCTTGGAGGGCAGGGGGCGCGAGCAGTACTTC,CASSLEGRGREQYF
TRBJ2-7,few,TRBV7-9,TRBD1,TGTGCCAGCAGCTTTGGACAGGGCAGGCAGTACTTC,CASSFGQGRQYF
TRBJ1-1,NA,TRBV5-1,TRBD1,TGCGCCAGCAGCTTGGCATATGAGGGGGCAAACACTGAAGCTTTCTTT,CASSLAYEGANTEAFF
TRBJ2-5,NA,TRBV4-1,TRBD2,TGCGCCAGCAGCCAAGAACTAGCGTCCCCCGGGGAGACCCAGTACTTC,CASSQELASPGETQYF
TRBJ2-2,NA,TRBV11-2,NA,TGTGCCAGCAGCCCCACCTTCGGCACCGGGGAGCTGTTTTTT,CASSPTFGTGELFF
TRBJ1-1,NA,TRBV2,NA,TGTGCCAGCATTGGAGTCAGGGTTAAGGGAAGCACTGAAGCTTTCTTT,CASIGVRVKGSTEAFF
TRBJ2-4,NA,TRBV7-9,NA,TGTGCCAGCAGCTTAGTGGCAGGGGATAACCGGTACTTC,CASSLVAGDNRYF
TRBJ2-3,NA,TRBV28,TRBD2,TGTGCCAGCAGCTTACCCCCTAGCGGGGGCCTTACAGATACGCAGTATTTT,CASSLPPSGGLTDTQYF
TRBJ2-5,few,TRBV2,NA,TGTGCCACCGACATACTCGGAGGAGAACCCCAAGAGACCCAGTACTTC,CATDILGGEPQETQYF
TRBJ2-3,NA,TRBV7-2,NA,TGTGCCAGCAGCTCACAACTGGACTTGGGTACGCAGTATTTT,CASSSQLDLGTQYF
TRBJ2-2,few,TRBV5-6,NA,TGTGCCAGCAGGTCCGGGACACCGAACACCGGGGAGCTGTTTTTT,CASRSGTPNTGELFF
TRBJ2-7,few,TRBV19,TRBD1,TGTGCCAGTAGTATGACTGGACAGGCCCTCGAGCAGTACTTC,CASSMTGQALEQYF
TRBJ2-7,NA,TRBV29-1,NA,TGCAGCGTTGAAGAGGGCGACAGGAGCTCCTACGAGCAGTACTTC,CSVEEGDRSSYEQYF
TRBJ1-6,NA,TRBV7-8,TRBD1,TGTGCCAGCAGCTTCGGAGACAGGGTGGATTCACCCCTCCACTTT,CASSFGDRVDSPLHF
TRBJ2-5,NA,TRBV7-2,TRBD2,TGTGCCAGCAGCTCCGGACTAGCGGGGGACCAAGAGACCCAGTACTTC,CASSSGLAGDQETQYF
TRBJ1-1,few,TRBV28,NA,TGTGCCTGCGCGGGTAACACTGAAGCTTTCTTT,CACAGNTEAFF
TRBJ2-7,once,TRBV5-4,NA,TGTGCCAGCAGCTTACAGGGCTACGAGCAGTACTTC,CASSLQGYEQYF